One sample yielded the 5 T cell receptor beta chains listed below, sequenced in a study of blood T cell repertoires in COVID-19. Clones were sequenced by immunoSEQ multiplex PCR, and TCRdb holds only the in-frame ones, with some missing. In the table there are under 250,000 clones, less than 90% of which are singletons. What was sequenced was peripheral blood. The receptors derive from a woman aged 40-49 years who had recovered from COVID-19.

The chain uses TRBV12-3 or TRBV12-4 and TRBJ1-1; D call uncertain. V lost 1 base and J lost 1, with 4 bases in between. CDR3 length: 13 amino acids. The CDR3 is CASSLEANTEAFF. As DNA, the CDR3 is TGTGCCAGCAGTTTAGAAGCGAACACTGAAGCTTTCTTT.

The chain employs TRBV28 and TRBJ2-7, with 12 bases identical to TRBD1. CDR1 and CDR2 from the germline V gene are MDHEN and SYDVKM. Losses at the gene ends were 2 bases for V and 4 bases for J; bases not matched to a gene: 9. This CDR3 is built from 17 residues. The CDR3 here is CASSLASGTGGRYEQYF. The CDR3 DNA sequence: TGTGCCAGCAGTTTAGCCTCCGGGACAGGGGGCAGGTACGAGCAGTACTTC.

In DNA form, the CDR3 reads TGCGCCAGCAGCCATCCCGGACCGGGACTAGCGGGTTCACAGGGGTACCAAGAGACCCAGTACTTC. Its translation: CASSHPGPGLAGSQGYQETQYF. The chain joins TRBV4-1 to TRBJ2-5; TRBD2 matches 12 bases. The trim removed 3 bases at V and 0 bases at J, leaving 20 bases unmatched. Germline V gene lookup returns CDR1 MGHRA and CDR2 YSYEKL. The CDR3 covers 22 residues.

V and J are TRBV6-5 and TRBJ1-3; 8 nucleotides align to TRBD1. The ends lost 0 bases at V and 2 bases at J; junction bases unmatched: 3. This CDR3 has 16 amino acids. Germline lookup yields CDR1 MNHEY and CDR2 SVGAGI. This CDR3 reads CASSYSSRGPGNTIYF. The CDR3 DNA follows: TGTGCCAGCAGTTACTCGAGCAGGGGGCCTGGAAACACCATATATTTT.

The V call is TRBV7-9, the J call TRBJ2-1, with D possibly TRBD1 on 6 matching bases. Between the trimmed V and J ends, which lost 2 bases and 4 bases, there was a span of 18 bases. Germline CDR1 reads SEHNR; CDR2 reads FQNEAQ (reference sequence). This CDR3 has 17 amino acids. CDR3 DNA: TGTGCCAGCAGCTTATTGAGTGGAGACAGGCTTTACAATGAGCAGTTCTTC. This sequence encodes CASSLLSGDRLYNEQFF.